This entry concerns a single TCR beta chain. As processed by the authors: The assay estimated nucleated cells by amplifying reference gene primers. The protocol was immunoSEQ multiplex PCR, while the TCRdb copy is restricted to in-frame clones and leaves out a portion. V, J and clone size reflect that table, while D and trimming were determined from the DNA. The table lists 200,000 or so clones, over 60% of them singletons, with 5.5% to 7% in the top ten. The data were obtained in a study of blood T cell repertoires in COVID-19. The TCR comes from a woman between 70 and 85 years old with acute or convalescent COVID-19. What was sequenced was peripheral blood.

CDR3 in amino acids: CASSPLQGGAEAFF. The CDR3 DNA reads TGTGCCAGCAGTCCTCTACAGGGCGGCGCTGAAGCTTTCTTT. This rearrangement joins TRBV28 to TRBJ1-1; D possibly corresponds to TRBD1 (6 bases). CDR1 is MDHEN and CDR2 is SYDVKM in the germline V gene. The V and J ends lost 5 bases and 6 bases respectively, with 16 bases between them. This CDR3 comprises 14 residues.